The 3 T cell receptor beta chains below come from one sample, sequenced in a study of blood T cell repertoires in COVID-19. Clones were read by immunoSEQ multiplex PCR, and TCRdb kept only the in-frame ones, dropping some. Of some 340,000 clones in the sample, around four fifths were seen once. Material: PBMCs or T cells enriched from blood (not recorded which). Source of these receptors: a woman aged 45-65 years who had recovered from COVID-19.

The chain carries TRBV19 and TRBJ1-3; D remains unclear. In germline, CDR1 is LNHDA, CDR2 SQIVND (reference sequence). V lost 4 bases and J lost 4, with 17 bases in between. This CDR3 region has 16 residues. In DNA, the CDR3 is TGTGCCAGTAGTACCGCTGACGGGGATGGGGGAAACACCATATATTTT. Protein sequence: CASSTADGDGGNTIYF.

The rearrangement links TRBV9 to TRBJ2-7; D gene unclear. Germline-derived CDR1 and CDR2 are SGDLS and YYNGEE. V was shortened by 3 bases and J by 2 bases, with 15 bases between the two germline ends. The CDR3 runs 15 residues. CDR3 residues: CASSGGDGATYEQYF. The CDR3 coding sequence is TGTGCCAGCAGCGGCGGCGACGGAGCCACCTACGAGCAGTACTTC.

Remarks on this clone: One junction end disagrees with the germline gene, perhaps due to a read error. CDR3 loop: CASSKRTALYGYTF. The CDR3 nucleotides read TGTGCTAGCAGCAAACGGACAGCACTCTATGGCTACACCTTC. The chain employs TRBV7-7 and TRBJ1-2; a weak D match, TRBD1 (6 bases). Germline V lookup: CDR1 SSHAT, CDR2 FNYEAQ (reference sequence). The CDR3 is 14 amino acids. Full variable domain (rest looked up from reference TRBV7-7 and TRBJ1-2): GAGVSQSPRYKVTKRGQDVTLRCDPISSHATLYWYQQALGQGPEFLTYFNYEAQPDKSGLPSDRFSAERPEGSISTLTIQRTEQRDSAMYRCASSKRTALYGYTFGSGTRLTVV.